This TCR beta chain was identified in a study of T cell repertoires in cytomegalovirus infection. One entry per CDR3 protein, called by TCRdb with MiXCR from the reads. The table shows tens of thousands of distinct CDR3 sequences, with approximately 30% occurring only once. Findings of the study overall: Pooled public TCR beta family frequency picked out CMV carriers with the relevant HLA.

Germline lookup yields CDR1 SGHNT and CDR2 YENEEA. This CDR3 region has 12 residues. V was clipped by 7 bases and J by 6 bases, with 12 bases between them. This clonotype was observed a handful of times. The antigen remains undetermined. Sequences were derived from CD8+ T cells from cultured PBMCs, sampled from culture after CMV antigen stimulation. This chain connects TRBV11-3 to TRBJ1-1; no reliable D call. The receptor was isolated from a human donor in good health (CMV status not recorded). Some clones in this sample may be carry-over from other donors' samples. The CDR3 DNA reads TGTGCCAGCAACGGGCTAGGGCCTGAAGCTTTCTTT. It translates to CASNGLGPEAFF.